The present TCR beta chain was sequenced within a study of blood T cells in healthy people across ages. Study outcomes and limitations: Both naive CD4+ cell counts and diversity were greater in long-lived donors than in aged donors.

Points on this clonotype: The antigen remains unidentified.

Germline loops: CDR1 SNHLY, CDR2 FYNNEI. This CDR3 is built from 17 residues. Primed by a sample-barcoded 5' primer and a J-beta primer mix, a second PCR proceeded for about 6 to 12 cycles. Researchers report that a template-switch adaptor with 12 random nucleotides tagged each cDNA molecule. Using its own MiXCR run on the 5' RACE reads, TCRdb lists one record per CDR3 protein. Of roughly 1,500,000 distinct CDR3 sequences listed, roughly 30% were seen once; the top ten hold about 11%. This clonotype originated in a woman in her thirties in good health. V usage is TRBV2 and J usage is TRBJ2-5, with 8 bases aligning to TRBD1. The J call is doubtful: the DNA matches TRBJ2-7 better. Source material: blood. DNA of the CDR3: TGTGCCAGCAGTGAAGAGGTGGTGGGGACAGGACACTACGAGCAGTACTTC. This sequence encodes CASSEEVVGTGHYEQYF.